One sample yielded the 14 T cell receptor beta chains listed below, sequenced in a study of blood T cells in healthy people across ages. Next came a second PCR, run for about 7 to 12 cycles, which used a sample-barcoded 5' primer along with a J-beta primer mix. MiXCR was run by TCRdb on the 5' RACE reads, yielding one entry per CDR3 protein. The sample lists 550,000 to 700,000 distinct CDR3 sequences; 27% were seen once. Specimen: blood. The receptors originated from a woman in her 70s in good health.

The chain recombines TRBV30 with TRBJ2-3, with 8 bases lining up with TRBD2. J lost 2 bases, V lost 2 bases, and 6 bases had no gene match. The CDR3 totals 15 residues. Germline lookup yields CDR1 GTSNPN and CDR2 SVGIG (reference sequence). Written as DNA, the CDR3 is TGTGCCTGGAGTTCGGGACTAGGTTACACAGATACGCAGTATTTT. Its translation: CAWSSGLGYTDTQYF. Drawing the rest from reference TRBV30 and TRBJ2-3, the complete variable domain is SQTIHQWPATLVQPVGSPLSLECTVEGTSNPNLYWYRQAAGRGLQLLFYSVGIGQISSEVPQNLSASRPQDRQFILSSKKLLLSDSGFYLCAWSSGLGYTDTQYFGPGTRLTVL.

This clonotype was detected a few times. This rearrangement joins TRBV27 to TRBJ2-1, with a weak D call TRBD1 (6 bases). The end of the DNA fits TRBJ2-7 better, so the J call may be wrong. The CDR3 extends over 13 amino acids. CDR1 and CDR2 from the germline V gene are MNHEY and SMNVEV (reference sequence). The chain's CDR3 is CASSFRDTYEQYF. In DNA form, the CDR3 reads TGTGCCAGCAGTTTTAGGGACACCTACGAGCAGTACTTC.

Only one count was recorded for this clonotype. The rearrangement uses TRBV2 and TRBJ2-6; 14 bases fit TRBD2. The CDR3 is 17 amino acids. Germline lookup yields CDR1 SNHLY and CDR2 FYNNEI. V was pared by 6 bases and J by 3 bases, with 4 bases of the junction left unmatched. The CDR3 sequence is CASSGGLAGVGANVLTF. CDR3 bases: TGTGCCAGCAGCGGGGGACTAGCGGGGGTTGGGGCCAACGTCCTGACTTTC.

This clonotype showed up just a few times. This chain joins TRBV6-6 and TRBJ1-5, with D maybe TRBD1 (5 bases). This CDR3 region has 16 residues. Trimming shortened V by 6 bases and J by 0 bases, and 15 bases separated the two germline ends. CDR1 and CDR2 from the germline V gene are MNHNY and SVGAGI (reference sequence). The CDR3 loop reads CASRLLGTASNQPQHF. The CDR3 DNA follows: TGTGCCAGCAGACTCCTGGGGACGGCTAGCAATCAGCCCCAGCATTTT.

This clonotype was seen a few times. The rearrangement uses TRBV9 and TRBJ2-1, with D possibly TRBD2 on 5 matching bases. Germline CDR1 and CDR2: SGDLS and YYNGEE. CDR3 length: 14 residues. The germline V and J ends were trimmed by 0 bases and 4 bases, with 8 bases remaining between them. CDR3: CASSVDPGYNEQFF. The CDR3, as DNA: TGTGCCAGCAGCGTAGATCCGGGGTACAATGAGCAGTTCTTC.

Concerning this clonotype itself: The CDR3 does not close with the conserved phenylalanine or tryptophan, likely indicating a read error. V and J are TRBV12-3 or TRBV12-4 and TRBJ2-5, with TRBD2 identical over 8 bases. V was pared by 4 bases and J by 2 bases, with 6 bases of the junction left unmatched. There are 15 residues in the CDR3. In DNA form, the CDR3 reads TGTGCCAGCAGTTCAGCTAGCGGGCCACAAGAGACCCAGTACCTC. Translated, it gives CASSSASGPQETQYL.

The gene calls are TRBV4-3 and TRBJ2-2, with D unresolved. The CDR3 sequence is 14 residues long. V lost 0 bases and J 6 bases, leaving 8 bases between the germline ends. The V gene's germline CDR1 is LGHNA and CDR2 YSLEER. CDR3 in DNA: TGCGCCAGCAGCCAAGATTTGGTCGCCGGGGAGCTGTTTTTT. Translation: CASSQDLVAGELFF.

The chain has TRBV18 and TRBJ1-4, with no clear D. Trimming removed 2 bases from V and 4 bases from J, with 5 bases in between. The CDR3 length is 13 residues. CDR1 and CDR2 from the germline V gene are KGHSH and LQKENI. In nucleotides, the CDR3 is TGTGCCAGCTCACCAGCCCGTAATGAAAAACTGTTTTTT. Its protein is CASSPARNEKLFF.

This clonotype has more than one count but fewer than ten. The DNA for the CDR3 is TGTGCCAGCAGCTTGGGGGCAGGAGCCGGCTACACCTTC. Residues: CASSLGAGAGYTF. The chain recombines TRBV7-3 with TRBJ1-2, with D perhaps TRBD1 (6 bases). The germline V gene has CDR1 SGHTA and CDR2 FQGTGA. The CDR3 extends over 13 amino acids. Trimming pared 3 bases from V and 8 bases from J, leaving 13 bases between.

The chain links TRBV5-1 to TRBJ2-3; tentative D call: TRBD2 (6 bases). Trimming took 4 bases from V and 4 from J, leaving 13 bases between them. The CDR3 consists of 14 residues. Germline assignment: CDR1 SGHRS and CDR2 YFSETQ. The CDR3 here is CASSHGGSADTQYF. CDR3 sequence (DNA): TGCGCCAGCAGCCACGGGGGTTCAGCAGATACGCAGTATTTT.

V usage is TRBV29-1 and J usage is TRBJ2-3; 8 bases map to TRBD1. The CDR3 has 14 amino acids. With 3 bases clipped from V and 5 bases from J, the junction kept 7 bases outside the gene matches. The V gene's germline CDR1 is SQVTM and CDR2 ANQGSEA. Written as DNA, the CDR3 is TGCAGCGTTGATGCGGCAGGGGGCCGAGATACGCAGTATTTT. Its translation is CSVDAAGGRDTQYF.

This clonotype showed up just once. This chain links TRBV7-2 with TRBJ2-7; 10 bases map to TRBD2. The CDR3 spans 16 residues. V trimming: 5 bases; J trimming: 1 base; junction bases outside the gene matches: 8. Germline-derived CDR1 and CDR2 are SGHTA and FQGNSA. DNA for the CDR3: TGTGCCAGCAGCCTACCTAGCGGGAGATCTTCCTACGAGCAGTACTTC. Its translation is CASSLPSGRSSYEQYF.

The chain carries TRBV20-1 and TRBJ1-1; D is possibly TRBD1 (5 bases). The germline V gene has CDR1 DFQATT and CDR2 SNEGSKA (reference sequence). The V end lost 5 bases, the J end lost 0 bases, and 13 bases lay between the germline ends. The CDR3 is 14 amino acids. The CDR3 DNA reads as TGCAGTGCTCCCGGGGACCACCTGAACACTGAAGCTTTCTTT. Translation gives CSAPGDHLNTEAFF.

In the case of this clonotype: The junction and the germline gene differ at one end; a read error may be behind it. The CDR3, as DNA: TGCAGTACTAGAGATATGGGCTACGAGCAGTACTTC. Translated, it gives CSTRDMGYEQYF. The rearrangement links TRBV20-1 to TRBJ2-1; D is perhaps TRBD2 (5 bases). The better agreement between TRBJ2-7 and the DNA end casts doubt on the J call. This CDR3 spans 12 amino acids. Germline V gene sequence: CDR1 DFQATT, CDR2 SNEGSKA (reference sequence).